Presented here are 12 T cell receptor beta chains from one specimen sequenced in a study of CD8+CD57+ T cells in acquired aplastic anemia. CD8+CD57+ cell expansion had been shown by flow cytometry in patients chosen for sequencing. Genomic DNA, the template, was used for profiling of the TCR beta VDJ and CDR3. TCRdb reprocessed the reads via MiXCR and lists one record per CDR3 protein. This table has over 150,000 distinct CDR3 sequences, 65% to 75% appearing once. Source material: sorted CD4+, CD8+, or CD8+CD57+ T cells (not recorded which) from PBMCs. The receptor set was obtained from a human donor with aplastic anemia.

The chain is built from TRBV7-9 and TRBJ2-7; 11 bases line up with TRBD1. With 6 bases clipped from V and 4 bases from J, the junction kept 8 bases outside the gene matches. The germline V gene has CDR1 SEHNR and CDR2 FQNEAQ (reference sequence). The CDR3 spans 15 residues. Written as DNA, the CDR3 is TGTGCCAGCAGTTTCCGGGACAGGGGGAGGTACGAGCAGTACTTC. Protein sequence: CASSFRDRGRYEQYF.

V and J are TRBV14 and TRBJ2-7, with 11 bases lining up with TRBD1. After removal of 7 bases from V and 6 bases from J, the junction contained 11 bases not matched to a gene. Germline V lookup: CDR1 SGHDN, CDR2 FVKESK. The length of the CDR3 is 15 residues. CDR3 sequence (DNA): TGTGCCAGCAAACATGGACAGGGGGCGAATTCCGAGCAGTACTTC. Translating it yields CASKHGQGANSEQYF.

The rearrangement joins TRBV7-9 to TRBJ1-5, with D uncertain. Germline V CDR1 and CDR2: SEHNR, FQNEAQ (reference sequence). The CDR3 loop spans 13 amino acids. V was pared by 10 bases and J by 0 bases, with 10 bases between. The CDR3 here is CATGGYSNQPQHF. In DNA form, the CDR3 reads TGTGCCACCGGAGGATATAGCAATCAGCCCCAGCATTTT.

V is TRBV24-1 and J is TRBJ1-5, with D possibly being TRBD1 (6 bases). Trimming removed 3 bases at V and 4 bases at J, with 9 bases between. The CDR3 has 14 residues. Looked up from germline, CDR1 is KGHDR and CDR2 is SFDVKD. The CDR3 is CATSDPTGNQPQHF. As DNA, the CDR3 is TGTGCCACCAGTGATCCAACAGGGAATCAGCCCCAGCATTTT.

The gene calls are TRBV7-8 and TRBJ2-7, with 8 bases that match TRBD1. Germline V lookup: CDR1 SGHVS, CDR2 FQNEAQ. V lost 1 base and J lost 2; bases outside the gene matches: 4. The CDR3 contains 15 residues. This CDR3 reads CASSLVARGPYEQYF. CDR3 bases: TGTGCCAGCAGCTTAGTGGCCAGGGGGCCCTACGAGCAGTACTTC.

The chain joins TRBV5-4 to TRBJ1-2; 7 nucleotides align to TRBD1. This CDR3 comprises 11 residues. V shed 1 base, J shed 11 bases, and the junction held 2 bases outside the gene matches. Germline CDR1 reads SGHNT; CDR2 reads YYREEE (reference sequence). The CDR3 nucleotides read TGTGCCAGCAGCTTGAACAGGGGATACACCTTC. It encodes CASSLNRGYTF.

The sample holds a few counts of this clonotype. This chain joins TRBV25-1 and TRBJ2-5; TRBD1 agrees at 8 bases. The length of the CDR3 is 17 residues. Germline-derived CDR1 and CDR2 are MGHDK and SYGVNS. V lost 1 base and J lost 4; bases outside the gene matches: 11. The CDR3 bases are TGTGCCAGCAGTGAATCCCTCAAGCAGGGGGCCGGAGAGACCCAGTACTTC. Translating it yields CASSESLKQGAGETQYF. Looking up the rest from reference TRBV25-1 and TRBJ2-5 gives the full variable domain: EADIYQTPRYLVIGTGKKITLECSQTMGHDKMYWYQQDPGMELHLIHYSYGVNSTEKGDLSSESTVSRIRTEHFPLTLESARPSHTSQYLCASSESLKQGAGETQYFGPGTRLLVL.

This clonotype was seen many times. Written as DNA, the CDR3 is TGTGCCAGCAGTTCTCAGACAGGGGGCCAGGAGCCCCAGCATTTT. Protein product: CASSSQTGGQEPQHF. The chain recombines TRBV6-1 with TRBJ1-5; TRBD1 matches at 10 bases. Germline V lookup: CDR1 MNHNS, CDR2 SASEGT. With V trimmed by 5 bases and J by 8 bases, 9 bases remained unmatched. CDR3 length: 15 amino acids.

Here the CDR3 reads CASSYRMRAGETQYF. The CDR3 DNA sequence: TGTGCCAGCAGTTACAGGATGAGGGCGGGGGAGACCCAGTACTTC. This rearrangement joins TRBV6-6 to TRBJ2-5; possible D gene TRBD2, 6 bases. Germline V gives CDR1 MNHNY, CDR2 SVGAGI (reference sequence). V shed 2 bases and J shed 5 bases, with 15 bases lying between them. The CDR3 has 15 amino acids.

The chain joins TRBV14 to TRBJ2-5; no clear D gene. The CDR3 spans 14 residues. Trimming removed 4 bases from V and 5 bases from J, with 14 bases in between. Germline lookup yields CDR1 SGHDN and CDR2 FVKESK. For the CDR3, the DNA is TGTGCCAGCAGCCTCTGGGGAAGGGCGGAGACCCAGTACTTC. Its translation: CASSLWGRAETQYF.

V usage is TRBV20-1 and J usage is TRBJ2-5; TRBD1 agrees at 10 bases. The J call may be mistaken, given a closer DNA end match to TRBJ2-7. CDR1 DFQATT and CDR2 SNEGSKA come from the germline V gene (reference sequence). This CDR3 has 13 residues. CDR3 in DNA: TGCAGTGCTCGGACAGGGGGATCCTACGAGCAGTACTTC. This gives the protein CSARTGGSYEQYF.

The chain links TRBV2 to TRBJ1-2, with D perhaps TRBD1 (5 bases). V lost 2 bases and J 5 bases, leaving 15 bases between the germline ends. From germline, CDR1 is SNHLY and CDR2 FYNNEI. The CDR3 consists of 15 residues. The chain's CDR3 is CASSESVGEWYGYTF. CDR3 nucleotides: TGTGCCAGCAGTGAAAGTGTAGGGGAGTGGTATGGCTACACCTTC. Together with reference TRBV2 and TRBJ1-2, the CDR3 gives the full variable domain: EPEVTQTPSHQVTQMGQEVILRCVPISNHLYFYWYRQILGQKVEFLVSFYNNEISEKSEIFDDQFSVERPDGSNFTLKIRSTKLEDSAMYFCASSESVGEWYGYTFGSGTRLTVV.